Listed below are T cell receptor beta chains from one sample, sequenced in a study of T-cell memory formation after mild COVID-19. MiXCR was run by TCRdb on the 5' RACE reads, yielding one entry per CDR3 protein. Seen here are approximately 400,000 distinct CDR3 sequences, 20% to 25% observed once, and the top ten hold around 8.1%. The sequencing sample was made of PBMCs or a T cell subset sorted from them (not recorded which). The source of these receptors is an adult woman who had mild COVID-19 (a few samples of this study predate the infection). Cell type and time point are not known. The CDR3 runs from the conserved cysteine through the conserved F or W. A D gene is named only where the DNA matches it firmly. Only part of the rows carry a size: once, few, many, or a class if the clone is expanded.

j_call clone_size v_call d_call cdr3_nt cdr3_aa
TRBJ2-1 - TRBV30 TRBD1 TGTGCCTGGAGTGGGGGGACAGGGGGCAGGTCCTACAATGAGCAGTTCTTC CAWSGGTGGRSYNEQFF
TRBJ2-7 - TRBV5-1 - TGCGCCAGCATGCCCAGCGGCACCTACGAGCAGTACTTC CASMPSGTYEQYF
TRBJ1-6 - TRBV20-1 - TGCAGTGCTAGAGATCTGGCCGGGAGACTGAGCTCCTATAATTCACCCCTCCACTTT CSARDLAGRLSSYNSPLHF
TRBJ1-1 few TRBV7-9 TRBD1 TGTGCCAGCAGCTCGGGGACAGGGGATTCGAACACTGAAGCTTTCTTT CASSSGTGDSNTEAFF
TRBJ1-2 - TRBV6-5 - TGTGCCAGCAGTTACTCGCCCGGGTCGGGGAACTATGGCTACACATTC CASSYSPGSGNYGYTF
TRBJ2-1 few TRBV24-1 TRBD2 TGTGCCACCACCGGGACTAGCGGAAACAATGAGCAGTTCTTC CATTGTSGNNEQFF
TRBJ1-3 few TRBV5-6 - TGTGCCAGCAGCTTCAGGCACACCATATATTTT CASSFRHTIYF
TRBJ1-2 - TRBV6-5 TRBD1 TGTGCCATCAGACAGGGGACGTTTGTCCCATACGGCTACACCTTC CAIRQGTFVPYGYTF
TRBJ2-1 many TRBV5-1 - TGCGCCAGCAGCGAGGGATTTGGGTCCTACAATGAGCAGTTCTTC CASSEGFGSYNEQFF
TRBJ1-3 - TRBV7-8 - TGTGCCAGCAGCTACCCCGACGGCGGCTCTGGAAACACCATATATTTT CASSYPDGGSGNTIYF
TRBJ1-1 - TRBV7-9 - TGTGCCAGCAGCCCCACTAGGACACCCGAAGCTTTCTTT CASSPTRTPEAFF
TRBJ1-2 once TRBV5-1 TRBD1 TGCGCCAGCACCCCCACAGGGGGCGCGGGGGGCTACACCTTC CASTPTGGAGGYTF
TRBJ1-2 - TRBV7-9 - TGTGCCAGCAGCTTCCGCGATCCAGCTAACTATGGCTACACCTTC CASSFRDPANYGYTF
TRBJ1-5 - TRBV5-1 TRBD1 TGCGCCAGCAGCCCAGGAACAGGGGGCTTTCAGCCCCAGCATTTT CASSPGTGGFQPQHF
TRBJ2-7 - TRBV12-3/TRBV12-4 TRBD1 TGTGCCAGCAGTTTAATGGGACAGGGGGCGCGGCAGTACTTC CASSLMGQGARQYF
TRBJ2-3 few TRBV7-2 - TGTGCCAGCAGCTTAGTCCGGGTAGGAGATACGCAGTATTTT CASSLVRVGDTQYF
TRBJ1-1 - TRBV7-3 - TGTGCCAGCAGCCGGTATTCGGACACTGAAGCTTTCTTT CASSRYSDTEAFF
TRBJ2-3 - TRBV29-1 - TGCAGCGTTGCCCCCGACAGCACAGATACGCAGTATTTT CSVAPDSTDTQYF
TRBJ1-1 many TRBV6-5 TRBD1 TGTGCCAGCAGCCCAACAGGGGGGAGGACTGAAGCTTTCTTT CASSPTGGRTEAFF
TRBJ2-7 - TRBV20-1 TRBD1 TGCAGTGCTAGAGCTGGGACAGGGTTCCCTCTCGAGCAGTACTTC CSARAGTGFPLEQYF
TRBJ2-3 few TRBV25-1 - TGTGCCAGCAGTGATAGGACGAAATCTAGCACAGATACGCAGTATTTT CASSDRTKSSTDTQYF
TRBJ2-1 - TRBV24-1 TRBD1 TGTGCCACCAGTGATTCGATTCTGACAGGGATCCTCTCCAATGAGCAGTTCTTC CATSDSILTGILSNEQFF
TRBJ2-6 - TRBV7-9 TRBD1 TGTGCCAGCAGCTTCTTTCGGCGGGGACAGGGATCCTCTGGGGCCAACGTCCTGACTTTC CASSFFRRGQGSSGANVLTF
TRBJ2-1 - TRBV12-3/TRBV12-4 - TGTGCCAGAAGTTCGATGGATAGCAATGAGCAGTTCTTC CARSSMDSNEQFF
TRBJ1-4 - TRBV12-3/TRBV12-4 TRBD1 TGTGCCAGCAGTCGGATGACAGGGGGTAATGAAAAACTGTTTTTT CASSRMTGGNEKLFF
TRBJ2-3 - TRBV12-3/TRBV12-4 TRBD1 TGTGCCAGCAGTCCCCGGGACAGAGGACCAATGGGCACAGATACGCAGTATTTT CASSPRDRGPMGTDTQYF
TRBJ2-1 - TRBV12-3/TRBV12-4 TRBD2 TGTGCCAGCAGTTTCACTAGCGGGGGGGTGAGCTCCTACAATGAGCAGTTCTTC CASSFTSGGVSSYNEQFF
TRBJ1-1 - TRBV5-1 TRBD1 TGCGCCAGCAGCATACGACAGGGGATGAACACTGAAGCTTTCTTT CASSIRQGMNTEAFF
TRBJ1-1 - TRBV6-5 TRBD1 TGTGCCAGCAGTGGGGACAGGGGACGAGCTGAAGCTTTCTTT CASSGDRGRAEAFF
TRBJ2-1 few TRBV24-1 - TGTGCCACTCGCAACTACCAGGGACTTCAGTTCTTC CATRNYQGLQFF
TRBJ2-1 - TRBV11-3 TRBD1 TGTGCCAGCAGCTTAGCCCGGGGGACAGGGGGCTACAATGAGCAGTTCTTC CASSLARGTGGYNEQFF
TRBJ1-2 - TRBV11-3 - TGTGCCAGCAGCTTAGATCTAAGGCCCGGCTACACCTTC CASSLDLRPGYTF
TRBJ2-1 - TRBV9 - TGTGCCAGCAGCGTGGCTGGTCCGAGGTACAATGAGCAGTTCTTC CASSVAGPRYNEQFF
TRBJ2-2 - TRBV7-2 TRBD1 TGTGCCAGCAGCTTGGGGAGCAGGGGGCACACCGGGGAGCTGTTTTTT CASSLGSRGHTGELFF
TRBJ2-7 - TRBV14 - TGTGCCAGCAGCCAACTCACGCAAAGGTTGTACTTC CASSQLTQRLYF
TRBJ2-1 few TRBV24-1 - TGTGCCACCAGTGATCTCCCTAGCCCCAGGACCTACAATGAGCAGTTCTTC CATSDLPSPRTYNEQFF
TRBJ2-1 - TRBV6-2/TRBV6-3 - TGTGCCAGCAGAACCCCATCCGGCGGGCTCTACAATGAGCAGTTCTTC CASRTPSGGLYNEQFF
TRBJ2-1 once TRBV18 TRBD2 TGTGCCAGCTCACCAGGGACTAGCGAAACTGAGCAGTTCTTC CASSPGTSETEQFF
TRBJ2-7 - TRBV20-1 - TGCAGTGCTGCCCTTCTCTACGAGCAGTACTTC CSAALLYEQYF
TRBJ2-1 - TRBV20-1 TRBD1 TGCAGCACCGGGACAGCCTACTATGAGCAGTTCTTC CSTGTAYYEQFF
TRBJ1-2 few TRBV3-1 TRBD1 TGTGCCAGCAGCCAAGGTGGACAGGGGATGTACTATGGCTACACCTTC CASSQGGQGMYYGYTF
TRBJ2-5 - TRBV7-9 - TGTGCCAGCAGTTCCCTCATTGGACAAGAGACCCAGTACTTC CASSSLIGQETQYF
TRBJ2-1 few TRBV4-2 - TGTGCCAGCAGCCACTTCGGGAGCCAAGGCGATGAGCAGTTCTTC CASSHFGSQGDEQFF
TRBJ1-2 - TRBV12-3/TRBV12-4 TRBD1 TGTGCCAGCGGTTACAGGGGGAACTATGGCTACACCTTC CASGYRGNYGYTF
TRBJ2-4 few TRBV19 - TGTGCCAGTAGTATGGTTGATTTGGGAACCGTAGCCAAAAACATTCAGTACTTC CASSMVDLGTVAKNIQYF
TRBJ2-3 - TRBV5-1 TRBD2 TGCGCCAGCAGCACTCATAGCGGGGGGGACACAGATACGCAGTATTTT CASSTHSGGDTDTQYF